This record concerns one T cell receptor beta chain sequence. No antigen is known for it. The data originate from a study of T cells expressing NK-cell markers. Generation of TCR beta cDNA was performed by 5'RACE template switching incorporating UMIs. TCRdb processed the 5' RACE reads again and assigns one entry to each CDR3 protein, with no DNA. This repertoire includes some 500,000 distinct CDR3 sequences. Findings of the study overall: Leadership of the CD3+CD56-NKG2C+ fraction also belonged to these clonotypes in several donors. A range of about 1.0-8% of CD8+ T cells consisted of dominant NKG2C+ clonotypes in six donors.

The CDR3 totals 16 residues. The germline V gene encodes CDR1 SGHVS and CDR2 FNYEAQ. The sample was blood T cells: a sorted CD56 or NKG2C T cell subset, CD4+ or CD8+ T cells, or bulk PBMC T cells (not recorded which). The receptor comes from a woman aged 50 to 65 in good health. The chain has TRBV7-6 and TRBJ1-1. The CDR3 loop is CASSLSSAGWDTEAFF. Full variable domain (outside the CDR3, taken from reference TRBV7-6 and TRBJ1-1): GAGVSQSPRYKVTKRGQDVALRCDPISGHVSLYWYRQALGQGPEFLTYFNYEAQQDKSGLPNDRFSAERPEGSISTLTIQRTEQRDSAMYRCASSLSSAGWDTEAFFGQGTRLTVV.